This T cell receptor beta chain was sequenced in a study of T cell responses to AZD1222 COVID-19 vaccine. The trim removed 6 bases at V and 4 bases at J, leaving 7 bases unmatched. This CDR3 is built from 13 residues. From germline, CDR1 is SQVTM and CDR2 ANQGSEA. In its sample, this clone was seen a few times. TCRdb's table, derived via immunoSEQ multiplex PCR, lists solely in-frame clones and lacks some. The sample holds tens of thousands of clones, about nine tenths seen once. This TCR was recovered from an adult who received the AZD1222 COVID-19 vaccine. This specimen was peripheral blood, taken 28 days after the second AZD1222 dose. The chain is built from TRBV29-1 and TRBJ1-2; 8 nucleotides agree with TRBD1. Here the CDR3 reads CSVAAGGVYGYTF. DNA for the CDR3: TGCAGCGTAGCTGCAGGGGGCGTCTATGGCTACACCTTC.